This T cell receptor (beta chain) was recovered during a study of blood T cell repertoires in COVID-19. Across the study: The United States, Italy and Spain provided the acute and convalescent COVID-19 samples. The analysed material was cDNA or gDNA that came from T cells, B-cell-depleted T cells, or PBMCs.

The CDR3 contains 16 residues. V trimming: 5 bases; J trimming: 5 bases; junction bases outside the gene matches: 11. Germline CDR1 is SGHTA and CDR2 is FQGTGA. Original analysis: The assay estimated nucleated cells by amplifying reference gene primers. TCRdb's copy holds only in-frame clones and misses some; the assay was immunoSEQ multiplex PCR. The D gene and trimming were derived from the DNA, and the V and J assignments and clone size from that table. The sample has some 130,000 clones; around 82% are singletons. The chain uses TRBV7-3 and TRBJ2-5; 10 bases match TRBD1. Sequencing used peripheral blood. The TCR was taken from a young woman who had recovered from COVID-19. The CDR3 region is CASSLNRDRGRETQYF. The CDR3 DNA is TGTGCCAGCAGCCTAAACCGGGACAGGGGCCGTGAGACCCAGTACTTC. The full variable domain, in which reference TRBV7-3 and TRBJ2-5 provide the parts outside the CDR3, is GAGVSQTPSNKVTEKGKYVELRCDPISGHTALYWYRQSLGQGPEFLIYFQGTGAADDSGLPNDRFFAVRPEGSVSTLKIQRTERGDSAVYLCASSLNRDRGRETQYFGPGTRLLVL.